This T cell receptor (beta chain) was identified during a study of blood T cell repertoires in COVID-19. Study-wide background: There were acute and convalescent COVID-19 samples, and they came from the United States, Italy and Spain.

CDR1 and CDR2 (germline): LNHNV, YYDKDF (reference sequence). V was clipped by 0 bases and J by 0 bases, with 6 bases between them. There are 14 residues in the CDR3. In the original workflow: Scientists estimated how many nucleated cells there were by amplifying reference gene primers. The protocol was immunoSEQ multiplex PCR, while the TCRdb copy is restricted to in-frame clones and leaves out a portion. V and J calls and clone size are copied from that table; D and trimming were computed from the DNA. The data show over 100,000 clones, with 87% seen just once and roughly 2% held by the top ten. J is TRBJ2-7 and V is TRBV15, with unresolved D. This clonotype was obtained from a man aged 45-65 years with active COVID-19. Specimen: peripheral blood. CDR3: CATSRDRLSYEQYF. The CDR3 DNA reads TGTGCCACCAGCAGAGACAGGCTCTCCTACGAGCAGTACTTC.